These 20 T cell receptor beta chains share one sample of origin, sequenced in a study of blood T cell repertoires in COVID-19. The method was immunoSEQ multiplex PCR; TCRdb's version includes in-frame clones alone and lacks a portion of them. The sample holds approximately 69,000 clones, more than 60% seen once. The sequenced sample was peripheral blood. All receptors derive from a man aged 60-69 years with acute or convalescent COVID-19.

The chain is built from TRBV5-5 and TRBJ2-3; 8 bases line up with TRBD1. This CDR3 has 13 amino acids. Germline loops: CDR1 SGHKS, CDR2 YYEKEE (reference sequence). Trimming at V came to 3 bases and at J to 5 bases, leaving 2 bases not matched to a gene. In nucleotides, the CDR3 is TGTGCCAGCAGCTCAGGGGGCGTAGATACGCAGTATTTT. Its protein product is CASSSGGVDTQYF.

This clone was observed once. The chain joins TRBV6-5 to TRBJ2-2; 7 bases line up with TRBD2. V was pared by 5 bases and J by 3 bases, with 0 bases of the junction left unmatched. The CDR3 consists of 13 residues. Germline V gene sequence: CDR1 MNHEY, CDR2 SVGAGI. The CDR3 protein is CASSREDTGELFF. The CDR3, as DNA: TGTGCCAGCAGTCGGGAGGACACCGGGGAGCTGTTTTTT.

This chain connects TRBV6-5 to TRBJ2-7, with 7 bases lining up with TRBD1. V dropped 2 bases and J dropped 0; count of bases not matched to a gene: 1. Germline-derived CDR1 and CDR2 are MNHEY and SVGAGI. The CDR3 runs to 14 residues. The CDR3 is CASSYRDSSYEQYF. The CDR3 coding sequence is TGTGCCAGCAGTTACCGGGACAGCTCCTACGAGCAGTACTTC.

In this sample, this clone turned up a few times. The chain is built from TRBV20-1 and TRBJ1-2; 9 nucleotides agree with TRBD1. Germline V lookup: CDR1 DFQATT, CDR2 SNEGSKA (reference sequence). The junction had 3 bases not matched to a gene; V was cut back by 7 bases and J by 6 bases. There are 11 residues in the CDR3. CDR3 in DNA: TGCAGTGGCACAGGGGGCGATGGCTACACCTTC. Translating gives CSGTGGDGYTF.

This rearrangement joins TRBV7-3 to TRBJ2-7; 7 nucleotides align to TRBD1. Germline V CDR1 and CDR2: SGHTA, FQGTGA. The CDR3 is 16 amino acids. The V segment lost 5 bases and the J segment 1 base; nucleotides outside the gene matches: 11. CDR3 sequence reads: CASSRAGTGQSYEQYF. DNA of the CDR3: TGTGCCAGCAGCCGAGCCGGAACGGGACAGTCCTACGAGCAGTACTTC.

The rearrangement joins TRBV6-5 to TRBJ2-7; D might be TRBD1 (6 bases). The CDR3 runs 14 residues. V was clipped by 2 bases and J by 1 base, with 9 bases between them. Per germline, CDR1 MNHEY and CDR2 SVGAGI. The CDR3 sequence is CASSYGDRSYEQYV. CDR3 nucleotide sequence: TGTGCCAGCAGTTACGGAGACAGGTCCTACGAGCAGTACGTC.

The chain couples TRBV4-1 to TRBJ1-1; TRBD1 is a possible D gene (6 bases). Germline loops: CDR1 MGHRA, CDR2 YSYEKL. Trimming pared 0 bases from V and 3 bases from J, leaving 11 bases between. The CDR3 extends over 15 amino acids. In DNA form, the CDR3 reads TGCGCCAGCAGCCAAGATACGGCAGGGGACACTGAAGCTTTCTTT. Protein sequence: CASSQDTAGDTEAFF.

This clone was counted once. V usage is TRBV29-1 and J usage is TRBJ2-6; D gene unclear. Trimming left V 3 bases short and J 0 bases short, with 15 bases between. Germline V CDR1 and CDR2: SQVTM, ANQGSEA. This CDR3 comprises 17 residues. CDR3 loop: CSVETVSRTSGANVLTF. The DNA of the CDR3 is TGCAGCGTTGAGACGGTTAGCCGAACCTCTGGGGCCAACGTCCTGACTTTC.

This chain uses TRBV28 with TRBJ2-7; 7 bases are shared with TRBD1. J was trimmed by 3 bases and V by 3 bases; bases with no gene match: 8. Germline V gives CDR1 MDHEN, CDR2 SYDVKM. The CDR3 consists of 15 residues. The CDR3 loop is CASSFNQGDNYEQYF. CDR3 nucleotide sequence: TGTGCCAGCAGTTTTAACCAGGGGGATAACTACGAGCAGTACTTC.

This clone was seen at least ten times. The chain couples TRBV5-4 to TRBJ1-1; D is possibly TRBD1 (5 bases). The V end was cut by 2 bases, the J end by 4 bases, with 15 bases between. CDR3 length: 15 amino acids. Germline CDR1 reads SGHNT; CDR2 reads YYREEE (reference sequence). The CDR3 spells CASSLGGGTVTEAFF. Written as DNA, the CDR3 is TGTGCCAGCAGCTTAGGCGGGGGGACGGTCACTGAAGCTTTCTTT.

The J gene is TRBJ2-7, the V gene TRBV6-5; D possibly corresponds to TRBD2 (5 bases). This CDR3 is built from 13 residues. Trimming shortened V by 8 bases and J by 2 bases, and 13 bases separated the two germline ends. Germline CDR1 is MNHEY and CDR2 is SVGAGI. CDR3 region: CASPAPGTYEQYV. The CDR3 DNA follows: TGTGCCAGCCCGGCCCCCGGGACCTACGAGCAGTACGTC.

The chain joins TRBV7-9 to TRBJ1-5; 11 bases match TRBD1. Germline V gene sequence: CDR1 SEHNR, CDR2 FQNEAQ (reference sequence). CDR3 length: 15 amino acids. Trimming removed 5 bases from V and 9 bases from J; junction bases left unmatched: 9. For the CDR3, the DNA is TGTGCCAGCAGCCTGGGGACAGGGGGGATCATGCCCCAGCATTTT. It codes for CASSLGTGGIMPQHF. Together with reference TRBV7-9 and TRBJ1-5, the CDR3 gives the full variable domain: DTGVSQNPRHKITKRGQNVTFRCDPISEHNRLYWYRQTLGQGPEFLTYFQNEAQLEKSRLLSDRFSAERPKGSFSTLEIQRTEQGDSAMYLCASSLGTGGIMPQHFGDGTRLSIL.

This clone is a singleton in its sample. V and J are TRBV2 and TRBJ2-5; 12 nucleotides line up with TRBD2. Looked up from germline, CDR1 is SNHLY and CDR2 is FYNNEI. The J segment lost 5 bases and the V segment lost 8 bases, leaving 6 bases of the junction unmatched. The length of the CDR3 is 14 residues. This chain's CDR3 is CASQTSGRGETQYF. In DNA, the CDR3 is TGTGCCAGCCAGACTAGCGGGAGAGGCGAGACCCAGTACTTC.

The chain has TRBV10-3 and TRBJ1-1, with 7 bases fitting TRBD1. The V and J ends lost 0 bases and 2 bases, in that order; junction bases with no gene match: 3. Looked up from germline, CDR1 is ENHRY and CDR2 is SYGVKD. This CDR3 has 15 amino acids. CDR3 nucleotides: TGTGCCATCAGTGAGTCTAGGGGGCTTAACACTGAAGCTTTCTTT. Encoded protein: CAISESRGLNTEAFF.

The CDR3 spells CASSLYVGGYEQYF. For the CDR3, the DNA is TGCGCCAGCAGCCTCTACGTAGGAGGGTACGAGCAGTACTTC. The rearrangement joins TRBV5-1 to TRBJ2-7; D is perhaps TRBD2 (6 bases). The V and J ends lost 4 bases and 4 bases respectively, with 15 bases between them. Germline loops: CDR1 SGHRS, CDR2 YFSETQ. The CDR3 consists of 14 residues.

The chain links TRBV6-5 to TRBJ1-6; 10 bases match TRBD1. The J segment lost 9 bases and the V segment lost 10 bases, leaving 6 bases of the junction unmatched. This CDR3 is built from 13 residues. Germline CDR1 is MNHEY and CDR2 is SVGAGI. This CDR3 is CAIGTGDVSPLHF. CDR3 DNA: TGTGCCATCGGGACAGGGGATGTTTCACCCCTCCACTTT.

The chain recombines TRBV30 with TRBJ1-5, with D hard to call. V was pared by 4 bases and J by 4 bases, with 14 bases between. From germline, CDR1 is GTSNPN and CDR2 SVGIG (reference sequence). CDR3 size: 14 residues. The CDR3 region is CAWNEGFGNQPQHF. In DNA, the CDR3 is TGTGCCTGGAACGAAGGTTTCGGGAATCAGCCCCAGCATTTT.

This chain uses TRBV4-1 with TRBJ2-1, with TRBD1 matching over 9 bases. Germline trimming cut 4 bases from V and 10 bases from J; bases unmatched to any gene: 11. Per germline, CDR1 MGHRA and CDR2 YSYEKL. The CDR3 spans 15 residues. CDR3 amino acids: CASSRAGTGIREQFF. The CDR3 coding sequence is TGCGCCAGCAGCCGAGCCGGGACAGGGATCCGGGAGCAGTTCTTC.

The chain carries TRBV3-1 (or the pseudogene TRBV3-2) and TRBJ2-1; D uncertain. Between the trimmed V and J ends, which lost 0 bases and 5 bases, there was a span of 5 bases. Germline V gene data show CDR1 as LGHDT and CDR2 as YNNKEL (reference sequence). This CDR3 region has 13 residues. The CDR3 DNA reads TGTGCCAGCAGCCAAGACAGAAACAATGAGCAGTTCTTC. Translation gives CASSQDRNNEQFF.

This clone has more than one count but fewer than ten. Here the CDR3 DNA reads TGTGCCAGCAGCTGGGACAGCTACGAGCAGTACGTC. Its translation is CASSWDSYEQYV. J is TRBJ2-7 and V is TRBV5-5; 7 bases are a match to TRBD1. CDR3 length: 12 amino acids. Germline V lookup: CDR1 SGHKS, CDR2 YYEKEE (reference sequence). V was pared by 3 bases and J by 3 bases, with 0 bases of the junction left unmatched.